The 26 T cell receptor beta chains listed next were all sequenced from one sample in a study of human T cells and chemical hapten exposure. Time point denoted: patch test 1, 2 weeks after DPC sensitization. Regarding treatment: therapeutic diphenylcyclopropenone sensitization with weekly scalp DPC. TCRdb re-called the RACE reads through MiXCR, storing one row per CDR3 protein. The data show fewer than 500,000 distinct CDR3 sequences, with more than 4.5% seen just once and 2% to 2.5% held by the top ten. Sequenced material: whole blood, taken in connection with sensitization to the hapten diphenylcyclopropenone (DPC). These TCRs come from a woman aged 50 to 60 with alopecia areata. Some clones in this sample may be carry-over from other donors' samples.

Many counts were recorded for this clonotype. The rearrangement joins TRBV7-9 to TRBJ2-5; possibly TRBD2 for D (6 bases). Between the trimmed V and J ends, which lost 5 bases and 0 bases, there was a span of 16 bases. Looked up from germline, CDR1 is SEHNR and CDR2 is FQNEAQ (reference sequence). The CDR3 has 16 residues. The CDR3 sequence: CASSRNVGGDQETQYF. CDR3 DNA: TGTGCCAGCAGCCGAAACGTTGGCGGGGACCAAGAGACCCAGTACTTC.

This clonotype came up many times. This sequence joins TRBV29-1 and TRBJ1-1, with a weak D call TRBD1 (6 bases). This CDR3 has 14 amino acids. With 7 bases removed from V and 0 bases from J, the gap between germline ends came to 15 bases. Germline V CDR1 and CDR2: SQVTM, ANQGSEA. CDR3: CSAALTGMNTEAFF. In nucleotides, the CDR3 is TGCAGCGCCGCACTGACAGGTATGAACACTGAAGCTTTCTTT.

Many counts were recorded for this clonotype. V usage is TRBV20-1 and J usage is TRBJ2-7, with 8 bases lining up with TRBD2. The CDR3 contains 14 residues. Germline V gene data show CDR1 as DFQATT and CDR2 as SNEGSKA (reference sequence). J lost 0 bases, V lost 2 bases, and 3 bases had no gene match. In nucleotides, the CDR3 is TGCAGTGCTAGACTAGCGGGCAACTCCTACGAGCAGTACTTC. Translating it yields CSARLAGNSYEQYF.

This clonotype has ten or more counts. The chain joins TRBV6-2 or TRBV6-3 to TRBJ1-5; D gene uncertain. Trimming shortened V by 6 bases and J by 0 bases, and 18 bases separated the two germline ends. The germline gives CDR1 MNHEY, CDR2 SVGEGT. The CDR3 sequence is 17 residues long. The CDR3 nucleotides read TGTGCCAGCAGCCGTCCCCCCTATGGAGATAGCAATCAGCCCCAGCATTTT. Its translation: CASSRPPYGDSNQPQHF.

The chain has TRBV6-5 and TRBJ1-2; tentatively, D is TRBD1 (5 bases). Germline CDR1 MNHEY, CDR2 SVGAGI. V lost 0 bases to trimming and J lost 4 bases, with 9 bases between them. This CDR3 is 14 amino acids long. The CDR3 DNA sequence: TGTGCCAGCAGTTACTCTGAGGGGACCTATGGCTACACCTTC. Its translation: CASSYSEGTYGYTF.

In this sample, this clonotype turned up many times. The CDR3 DNA follows: TGTGCCACCCTAAGGACGGGGAACTATGGCTACACCTTC. Translation gives CATLRTGNYGYTF. The chain links TRBV10-3 to TRBJ1-2, with no clear D. V shed 10 bases and J shed 2 bases, with 14 bases lying between them. Looked up from germline, CDR1 is ENHRY and CDR2 is SYGVKD. This CDR3 region has 13 residues.

This chain connects TRBV13 to TRBJ2-3; TRBD1 or TRBD2 may be the D gene (5 bases each). The CDR3 covers 12 residues. Between the trimmed V and J ends, which lost 5 bases and 10 bases, there was a span of 13 bases. Per germline, CDR1 PRHDT and CDR2 FYEKMQ (reference sequence). The CDR3 is CASSTRETAQYF. CDR3 DNA sequence: TGTGCCAGCAGCACCAGGGAGACGGCGCAGTATTTT.

Many counts were recorded for this clonotype. The rearrangement joins TRBV20-1 to TRBJ1-1; D gene uncertain. The V end was cut by 0 bases, the J end by 4 bases, with 9 bases between. This CDR3 comprises 13 residues. CDR1 DFQATT and CDR2 SNEGSKA come from the germline V gene (reference sequence). The CDR3 sequence: CSAREGGGTEAFF. The CDR3 DNA reads TGCAGTGCTAGAGAGGGAGGAGGCACTGAAGCTTTCTTT.

This clonotype appeared many times. The rearrangement joins TRBV5-1 to TRBJ2-5, with D perhaps matching TRBD2 (6 bases). The V gene's germline CDR1 is SGHRS and CDR2 YFSETQ. This CDR3 has 15 residues. V dropped 0 bases and J dropped 3 bases, with 12 bases sitting between them. CDR3 sequence (DNA): TGCGCCAGCAGCTTGGCAGGAGGGTTCGAAGAGACCCAGTACTTC. This gives the protein CASSLAGGFEETQYF.

J is TRBJ1-6 and V is TRBV20-1; possible D gene TRBD1, 5 bases. V gave up 0 bases and J gave up 3 bases, with 12 bases separating them. CDR1 DFQATT and CDR2 SNEGSKA come from the germline V gene (reference sequence). The CDR3 totals 16 residues. CDR3 loop: CSARDPGTDYNSPLHF. The CDR3 DNA is TGCAGTGCTAGAGACCCCGGGACTGACTATAATTCACCCCTCCACTTT.

The chain combines TRBV18 with TRBJ2-7; 8 nucleotides line up with TRBD1. Unmatched junction bases numbered 6, after V lost 3 bases and J lost 2 bases. Germline CDR1 KGHSH, CDR2 LQKENI. This CDR3 is 15 amino acids long. The CDR3 DNA reads as TGTGCCAGCTCACCCCCCGGGACAGGACCCTACGAGCAGTACTTC. Its protein is CASSPPGTGPYEQYF. The complete variable domain, with remaining parts taken from reference TRBV18 and TRBJ2-7, reads NAGVMQNPRHLVRRRGQEARLRCSPMKGHSHVYWYRQLPEEGLKFMVYLQKENIIDESGMPKERFSAEFPKEGPSILRIQQVVRGDSAAYFCASSPPGTGPYEQYFGPGTRLTVT.

This clonotype was found a few times. This chain connects TRBV5-1 to TRBJ2-7; TRBD1 might be the D (6 bases). The CDR3 runs to 15 residues. Germline CDR1 is SGHRS and CDR2 is YFSETQ. V was clipped by 0 bases and J by 1 base, with 11 bases between them. CDR3 region: CASSLVPGQSYEQYF. The CDR3 DNA reads TGCGCCAGCAGCTTGGTACCTGGACAGTCCTACGAGCAGTACTTC.

This clonotype was recorded at least ten times. This chain joins TRBV4-1 and TRBJ1-1, with D unresolved. Germline CDR1 is MGHRA and CDR2 is YSYEKL. This CDR3 has 13 residues. Trimming took off 2 bases at V and 5 bases at J, with 9 bases between the two ends. CDR3 DNA sequence: TGCGCCAGCAGCCAACCCCTGGGGACTGAAGCTTTCTTT. Protein: CASSQPLGTEAFF.

The sample holds many counts of this clonotype. The chain uses TRBV7-9 and TRBJ2-3, with TRBD2 matching over 8 bases. This CDR3 spans 16 amino acids. Germline CDR1 SEHNR, CDR2 FQNEAQ (reference sequence). V shed 4 bases, J shed 6 bases, and the junction held 12 bases outside the gene matches. CDR3 amino acids: CASSSSGTRTIDTQYF. CDR3 coding DNA: TGTGCCAGCAGCTCTTCCGGGACTAGGACCATCGATACGCAGTATTTT.

This clonotype was seen only a few times. J is TRBJ2-3 and V is TRBV7-8; a weak D match, TRBD2 (7 bases). This CDR3 contains 15 residues. Trimming left V 3 bases short and J 3 bases short, with 13 bases between. Germline assignment: CDR1 SGHVS and CDR2 FQNEAQ. The CDR3 loop is CASSFEGGWTDTQYF. CDR3 sequence (DNA): TGTGCCAGCAGCTTTGAGGGGGGGTGGACAGATACGCAGTATTTT. Combining the CDR3 with reference TRBV7-8 and TRBJ2-3 gives the whole variable domain GAGVSQSPRYKVAKRGQDVALRCDPISGHVSLFWYQQALGQGPEFLTYFQNEAQLDKSGLPSDRFFAERPEGSVSTLKIQRTQQEDSAVYLCASSFEGGWTDTQYFGPGTRLTVL.

This chain connects TRBV6-2 or TRBV6-3 to TRBJ1-5, with D unresolved. Germline V CDR1 and CDR2: MNHEY, SVGEGT. The CDR3 runs to 14 residues. V lost 7 bases and J lost 0, with 10 bases in between. The CDR3: CASNDGDSNQPQHF. The CDR3 DNA reads as TGTGCCAGCAACGACGGGGATAGCAATCAGCCCCAGCATTTT.

This clonotype has at least ten counts. The chain recombines TRBV4-3 with TRBJ2-5, with 14 positions matching TRBD2. Germline values: CDR1 LGHNA, CDR2 YSLEER. The CDR3 covers 19 residues. Trimming at V came to 3 bases and at J to 2 bases, leaving 11 bases not matched to a gene. CDR3: CASSQVWGLAGDEQETQYF. The CDR3 DNA is TGCGCCAGCAGCCAGGTCTGGGGACTAGCGGGAGATGAACAAGAGACCCAGTACTTC.

In this sample, this clonotype turned up once. A single base separates this from a much larger clone, so it may be a read error. The rearrangement links TRBV12-3 or TRBV12-4 to TRBJ2-1; unclear D gene. The CDR3 has 12 amino acids. The CDR3 region has the DNA TGTGCCAGCAGCATCCTCGGCAATGATCAGTTCTTC. Translated, it gives CASSILGNDQFF.

This clonotype has more than one count but fewer than ten. The V and J genes are TRBV27 and TRBJ1-1; a possible D gene is TRBD1 (6 bases). The germline V gene encodes CDR1 MNHEY and CDR2 SMNVEV (reference sequence). Trimming shortened V by 4 bases and J by 6 bases, and 21 bases separated the two germline ends. The CDR3 has 16 residues. DNA of the CDR3: TGTGCCAGCAGTTCCCCAACTTCAGGGGAAGGAGCTGAAGCTTTCTTT. Protein: CASSSPTSGEGAEAFF.

This clonotype was observed a few times. The J gene is TRBJ2-1, the V gene TRBV19; TRBD2 aligns across 7 bases. CDR3 length equals 15 residues. Germline loops: CDR1 LNHDA, CDR2 SQIVND (reference sequence). J lost 3 bases, V lost 3 bases, and 5 bases had no gene match. CDR3 bases: TGTGCCAGTAGTATCCCGCGGGGGATCTACAATGAGCAGTTCTTC. This translates into CASSIPRGIYNEQFF.

This clonotype has ten or more counts. This rearrangement joins TRBV29-1 to TRBJ1-2; tentatively, D is TRBD1 (6 bases). The CDR3 extends over 13 amino acids. Germline values: CDR1 SQVTM, CDR2 ANQGSEA. V was clipped by 6 bases and J by 4 bases, with 15 bases between them. CDR3 region: CSVPGHLRYGYTF. The CDR3 nucleotides read TGCAGCGTCCCGGGACACCTACGCTATGGCTACACCTTC.

This clonotype was recorded many times. The chain recombines TRBV3-1 with TRBJ2-7, with TRBD1 identical over 9 bases. V shed 8 bases and J 6 bases; nucleotides not matched to a gene: 11. The CDR3 loop spans 14 amino acids. From germline, CDR1 is LGHDT and CDR2 YNNKEL (reference sequence). In DNA form, the CDR3 reads TGTGCCAGCGCTACCCGGGACAGGGCCTCCGAGCAGTACTTC. This sequence encodes CASATRDRASEQYF.

This clonotype was seen only a few times. The chain joins TRBV5-1 to TRBJ2-6; D might be TRBD1 (6 bases). Between the trimmed V and J ends, which lost 0 bases and 0 bases, there was a span of 10 bases. CDR1 is SGHRS, CDR2 YFSETQ, per germline. The CDR3 runs 17 residues. CDR3: CASSLASGDSGANVLTF. For the CDR3, the DNA is TGCGCCAGCAGCTTGGCCTCAGGGGACTCTGGGGCCAACGTCCTGACTTTC.

This clonotype was observed many times. The chain is built from TRBV29-1 and TRBJ2-1; tentative D call: TRBD2 (5 bases). Germline V gene sequence: CDR1 SQVTM, CDR2 ANQGSEA. V was clipped by 4 bases and J by 6 bases, with 10 bases between them. This CDR3 has 12 residues. DNA of the CDR3: TGCAGCGTTGGGGAGAACAGCAATGAGCAGTTCTTC. It specifies CSVGENSNEQFF.

This clonotype was recorded a few times. The chain combines TRBV29-1 with TRBJ1-2; 8 bases align to TRBD1. The CDR3 is 14 residues long. Germline V gene data show CDR1 as SQVTM and CDR2 as ANQGSEA. Trimming at V came to 3 bases and at J to 4 bases, leaving 7 bases not matched to a gene. CDR3 amino acids: CSVDLYDRGYGYTF. CDR3 nucleotides: TGCAGCGTTGACCTCTACGACAGGGGCTATGGCTACACCTTC.

In its sample, this clonotype was seen a few times. CDR3 in DNA: TGCAGCGATGCAGGGGGCGCCTTCTACAATGAGCAGTTCTTC. Its protein is CSDAGGAFYNEQFF. The chain joins TRBV29-1 to TRBJ2-1, with 8 bases lining up with TRBD1. CDR1 and CDR2 from the germline V gene are SQVTM and ANQGSEA. V trimming: 7 bases; J trimming: 3 bases; junction bases outside the gene matches: 8. This CDR3 has 14 residues.